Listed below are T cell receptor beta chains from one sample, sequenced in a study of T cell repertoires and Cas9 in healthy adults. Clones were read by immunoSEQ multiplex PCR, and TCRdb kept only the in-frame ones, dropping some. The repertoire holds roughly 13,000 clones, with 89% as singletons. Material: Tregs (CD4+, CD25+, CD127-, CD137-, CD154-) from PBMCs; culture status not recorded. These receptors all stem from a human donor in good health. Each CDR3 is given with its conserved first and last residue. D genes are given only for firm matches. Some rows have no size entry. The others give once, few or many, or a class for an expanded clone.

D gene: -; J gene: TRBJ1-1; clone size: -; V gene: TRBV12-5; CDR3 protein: CASGLVTGGTEAFF; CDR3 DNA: TGTGCTAGTGGTTTGGTGACGGGGGGAACTGAAGCTTTCTTT
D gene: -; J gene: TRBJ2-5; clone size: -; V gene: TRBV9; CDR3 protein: CASSVGGLGGETQYF; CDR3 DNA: TGTGCCAGCAGCGTAGGTGGCTTAGGAGGGGAGACCCAGTACTTC
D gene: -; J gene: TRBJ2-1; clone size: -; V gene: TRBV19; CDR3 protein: CASSDVAYNEQFF; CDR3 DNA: TGTGCCAGTAGTGACGTGGCGTACAATGAGCAGTTCTTC
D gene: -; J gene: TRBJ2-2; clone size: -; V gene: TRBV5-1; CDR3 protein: CASSPSNTGELFF; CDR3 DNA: TGCGCCAGCAGCCCTTCGAACACCGGGGAGCTGTTTTTT
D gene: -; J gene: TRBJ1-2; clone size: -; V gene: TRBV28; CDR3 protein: CASSLTGGSMGYTF; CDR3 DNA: TGTGCCAGCAGTTTAACCGGGGGGTCTATGGGCTACACCTTC
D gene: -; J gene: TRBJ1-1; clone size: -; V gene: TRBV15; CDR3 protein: CATSTPGGGRTEAFF; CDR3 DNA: TGTGCCACCAGCACCCCCGGGGGTGGAAGGACTGAAGCTTTCTTT
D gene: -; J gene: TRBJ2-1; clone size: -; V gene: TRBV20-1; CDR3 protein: CSSGYHNEQFF; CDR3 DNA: TGCTCCAGCGGGTACCACAATGAGCAGTTCTTC
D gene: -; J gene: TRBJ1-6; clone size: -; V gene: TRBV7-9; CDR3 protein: CASSPRVGSPLHF; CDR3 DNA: TGTGCCAGCAGCCCCAGGGTCGGTTCACCCCTCCACTTT
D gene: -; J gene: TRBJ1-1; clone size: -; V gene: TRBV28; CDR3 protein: CASSLEGYFVDTEAFF; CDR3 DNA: TGTGCCAGCAGTTTAGAGGGTTATTTTGTGGACACTGAAGCTTTCTTT
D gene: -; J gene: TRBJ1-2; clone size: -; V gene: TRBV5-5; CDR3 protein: CASSLGGVNQGLYGYTF; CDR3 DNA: TGTGCCAGCAGCTTGGGGGGTGTCAATCAGGGACTATATGGCTACACCTTC
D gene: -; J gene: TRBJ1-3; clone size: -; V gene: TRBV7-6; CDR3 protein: CASSSGQLKNTIYF; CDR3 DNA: TGTGCCAGCAGCTCCGGACAGCTCAAGAACACCATATATTTT
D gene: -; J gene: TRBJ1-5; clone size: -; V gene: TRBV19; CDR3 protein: CASSITTFGGNQPQHF; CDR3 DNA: TGTGCCAGTAGTATTACCACGTTTGGCGGCAATCAGCCCCAGCATTTT
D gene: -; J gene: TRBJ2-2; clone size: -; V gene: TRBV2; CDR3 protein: CASSVGARSGELFF; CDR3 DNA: TGTGCCAGCAGTGTAGGGGCGAGGTCCGGGGAGCTGTTTTTT
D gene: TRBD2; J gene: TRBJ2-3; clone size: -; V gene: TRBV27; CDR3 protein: CASSFLRGQREKGDTQYF; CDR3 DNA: TGTGCCAGCAGTTTCTTAAGGGGCCAGCGGGAGAAGGGAGATACGCAGTATTTT
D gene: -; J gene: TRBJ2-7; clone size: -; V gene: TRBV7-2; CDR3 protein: CASSLVGGLVPYEQYF; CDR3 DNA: TGTGCCAGCAGCTTAGTGGGTGGCCTTGTCCCATACGAGCAGTACTTC
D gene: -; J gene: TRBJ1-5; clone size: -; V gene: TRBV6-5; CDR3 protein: CASSYRVGQPQHF; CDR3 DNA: TGTGCCAGCAGTTACAGGGTAGGACAGCCCCAGCATTTT
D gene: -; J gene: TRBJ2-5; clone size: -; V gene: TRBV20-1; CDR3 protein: CSATSQETQYF; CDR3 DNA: TGCAGTGCTACCAGCCAAGAGACCCAGTACTTC
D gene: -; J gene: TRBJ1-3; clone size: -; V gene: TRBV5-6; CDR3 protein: CASSLPSQGLNTIYF; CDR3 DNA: TGTGCCAGCAGCTTGCCTTCACAGGGTTTGAACACCATATATTTT
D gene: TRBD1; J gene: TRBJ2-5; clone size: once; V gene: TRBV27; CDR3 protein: CASGLTGDQETQYF; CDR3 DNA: TGTGCCAGCGGCCTTACAGGGGACCAAGAGACCCAGTACTTC
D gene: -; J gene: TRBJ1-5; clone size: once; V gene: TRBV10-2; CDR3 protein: CASRKAGYSNQPQHF; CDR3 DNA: TGCGCCAGCAGGAAGGCAGGCTATAGCAATCAGCCCCAGCATTTT
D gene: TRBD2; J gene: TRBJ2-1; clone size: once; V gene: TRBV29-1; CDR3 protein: CSVSFQRGYNEQFF; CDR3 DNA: TGCAGCGTTTCATTCCAGCGGGGGTACAATGAGCAGTTCTTC
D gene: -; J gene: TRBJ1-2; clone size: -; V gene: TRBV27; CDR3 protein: CASSRTGKFSGYTF; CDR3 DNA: TGTGCCAGCAGCAGGACGGGTAAATTCTCTGGCTACACCTTC
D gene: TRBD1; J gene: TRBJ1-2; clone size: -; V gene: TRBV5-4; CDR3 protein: CASSPTGVYGYTF; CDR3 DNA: TGTGCCAGCAGCCCTACAGGGGTTTATGGCTACACCTTC
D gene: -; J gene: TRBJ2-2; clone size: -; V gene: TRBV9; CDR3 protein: CASSVGVTPGELFF; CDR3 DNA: TGTGCCAGCAGCGTAGGGGTAACTCCCGGGGAGCTGTTTTTT
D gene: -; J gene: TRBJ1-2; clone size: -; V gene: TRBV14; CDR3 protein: CASSQAKGSGYGYTF; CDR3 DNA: TGTGCCAGCAGCCAGGCGAAGGGTTCGGGCTATGGCTACACCTTC
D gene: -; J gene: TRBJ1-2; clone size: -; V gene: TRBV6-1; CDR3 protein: CASSLGGGYTF; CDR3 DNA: TGTGCCAGCAGTTTAGGTGGGGGCTACACCTTC
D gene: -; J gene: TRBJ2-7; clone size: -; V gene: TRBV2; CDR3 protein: CASSARVGEQYF; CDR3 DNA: TGTGCCAGCAGTGCGCGGGTCGGCGAGCAGTACTTC
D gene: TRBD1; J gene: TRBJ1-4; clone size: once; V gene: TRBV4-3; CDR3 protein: CASSQVGLGGEKLFF; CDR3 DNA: TGCGCCAGCAGCCAAGTCGGACTAGGGGGCGAAAAACTGTTTTTT
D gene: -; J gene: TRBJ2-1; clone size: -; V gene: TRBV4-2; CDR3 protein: CASSQDSGFGNEQFF; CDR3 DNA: TGTGCCAGCAGCCAAGATTCTGGGTTTGGGAATGAGCAGTTCTTC
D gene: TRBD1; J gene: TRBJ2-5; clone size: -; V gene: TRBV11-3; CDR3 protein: CASSFGQGRTQYF; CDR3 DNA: TGTGCCAGCAGCTTTGGACAGGGAAGGACCCAGTACTTC
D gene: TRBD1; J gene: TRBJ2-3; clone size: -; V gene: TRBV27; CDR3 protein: CASSPLGQGKRDTQYF; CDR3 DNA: TGTGCCAGCAGTCCCTTGGGACAGGGGAAAAGAGATACGCAGTATTTT
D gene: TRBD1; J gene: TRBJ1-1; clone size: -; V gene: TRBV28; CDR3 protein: CASSSRRSTGRAFF; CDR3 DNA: TGTGCCAGCAGTTCCAGACGATCGACAGGGCGAGCTTTCTTT
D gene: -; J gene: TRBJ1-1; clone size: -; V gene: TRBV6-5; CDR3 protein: CASRRDTMNTEAFF; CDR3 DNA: TGTGCCAGCAGACGGGACACGATGAACACTGAAGCTTTCTTT